One and the same sample provided the 31 T cell receptor beta chains below, sequenced in a study of blood T cells in healthy people across ages. Combining a sample-barcoded 5' primer with a J-beta primer mix, a second PCR ran for roughly 6 to 12 cycles. TCRdb independently ran MiXCR on the 5' RACE reads; one entry per CDR3 protein. The table shows around 1,700,000 distinct CDR3 sequences, with about 30% occurring only once. Specimen: blood. The receptors here all came from a woman under 40 in good health.

The J gene is TRBJ2-3, the V gene TRBV9; maybe TRBD2 (6 bases). The CDR3 is 13 amino acids. Germline V gene sequence: CDR1 SGDLS, CDR2 YYNGEE. Trimming stripped 4 bases from V and 5 bases from J, with 11 bases between. DNA for the CDR3: TGTGCCAGCAGCCCGGGAGCAGTAGATACGCAGTATTTT. Protein: CASSPGAVDTQYF.

The chain has TRBV7-2 and TRBJ2-2; D possibly corresponds to TRBD2 (5 bases). V was trimmed by 7 bases and J by 5 bases, leaving 11 bases between them. The CDR3 totals 13 residues. Per the germline V gene, CDR1 is SGHTA and CDR2 is FQGNSA. This CDR3 reads CASKRGPTGELFF. The CDR3 DNA reads as TGTGCCAGCAAACGCGGGCCTACCGGGGAGCTGTTTTTT.

The chain couples TRBV27 to TRBJ2-7; D tentatively fits TRBD1 or TRBD2 (5 bases each). The CDR3 sequence is 17 residues long. Trimming removed 8 bases at V and 2 bases at J, with 25 bases between. CDR1 is MNHEY and CDR2 is SMNVEV in the germline V gene (reference sequence). The CDR3 sequence is CASGPLLPRGQTYEQYF. CDR3 sequence (DNA): TGTGCCAGCGGTCCTCTTCTACCCCGGGGCCAAACCTACGAGCAGTACTTC.

This clonotype was found many times. The chain combines TRBV3-1 with TRBJ1-4; D is unresolved. V lost 1 base to trimming and J lost 5 bases, with 11 bases between them. This CDR3 has 15 amino acids. CDR1 and CDR2 from the germline V gene are LGHDT and YNNKEL (reference sequence). This chain's CDR3 is CASSQADRYNEKLFF. The CDR3, as DNA: TGTGCCAGCAGCCAAGCCGACCGCTACAATGAAAAACTGTTTTTT.

The V gene is TRBV5-1, the J gene TRBJ2-7, with TRBD1 matching over 8 bases. The CDR3 length is 15 residues. The trim removed 4 bases at V and 3 bases at J, leaving 9 bases unmatched. CDR1 and CDR2 (germline): SGHRS, YFSETQ. The CDR3 sequence: CASSTGAGGFYEQYF. Written as DNA, the CDR3 is TGCGCCAGCAGCACCGGGGCAGGGGGCTTCTACGAGCAGTACTTC.

This clonotype was picked up many times. The J gene is TRBJ2-3, the V gene TRBV10-3; 14 bases fit TRBD2. CDR1 ENHRY and CDR2 SYGVKD come from the germline V gene. This CDR3 comprises 18 residues. After removal of 0 bases from V and 4 bases from J, the junction contained 6 bases not matched to a gene. CDR3 loop: CAISESGLAGGGSDTQYF. The CDR3 DNA reads TGTGCCATCAGTGAGTCCGGACTAGCGGGAGGAGGATCAGATACGCAGTATTTT.

The chain carries TRBV24-1 and TRBJ2-3; D may correspond to TRBD1 or TRBD2 (5 bases each). Germline lookup yields CDR1 KGHDR and CDR2 SFDVKD. V lost 7 bases and J 2 bases, leaving 9 bases between the germline ends. The CDR3 is made up of 13 amino acids. CDR3 region: CATSLGPTDTQYF. For the CDR3, the DNA is TGTGCCACCAGCTTGGGACCCACAGATACGCAGTATTTT.

The V call is TRBV5-1, the J call TRBJ1-4, with a tentative D call TRBD1 (6 bases). Germline-derived CDR1 and CDR2 are SGHRS and YFSETQ. This CDR3 contains 14 residues. V was cut by 5 bases and J by 8 bases, with 16 bases left in between. CDR3 in DNA: TGCGCCAGCAGAAGGTCCCTGGGGGGCGAAAAACTGTTTTTT. It encodes CASRRSLGGEKLFF.

The chain carries TRBV4-1 and TRBJ2-3, with D tentatively TRBD2 (6 bases). Germline V gene sequence: CDR1 MGHRA, CDR2 YSYEKL. The CDR3 is 15 residues long. V dropped 1 base and J dropped 0 bases, with 8 bases sitting between them. CDR3 amino acids: CASSQVEGSTDTQYF. The DNA of the CDR3 is TGCGCCAGCAGCCAAGTGGAGGGAAGCACAGATACGCAGTATTTT.

Points on this clonotype: The CDR3 ends on some other residue instead of the conserved phenylalanine or tryptophan, so this is likely a read error. The gene calls are TRBV4-1 and TRBJ2-1; D may be TRBD2 (6 bases). CDR1 and CDR2 (germline): MGHRA, YSYEKL. The CDR3 extends over 15 amino acids. This CDR3 is CASSPDRDSNNEQFV. In DNA form, the CDR3 reads TGCGCCAGCAGCCCTGACCGGGACTCGAACAATGAACAGTTCGTC.

This chain joins TRBV24-1 and TRBJ2-7; D remains ambiguous. Deletions cut 6 bases from V and 7 bases from J, with 15 bases between. There are 13 residues in the CDR3. Germline lookup yields CDR1 KGHDR and CDR2 SFDVKD. CDR3 DNA: TGTGCCACCAGTAAAGACGACCGCAATGAGCAGTACTTC. Amino acid sequence: CATSKDDRNEQYF.

CDR3 DNA: TGCGCCAGCAGCTTGCCCTCGGGACTCGACACAGATACGCAGTATTTT. This sequence encodes CASSLPSGLDTDTQYF. This chain connects TRBV5-1 to TRBJ2-3, with D perhaps matching TRBD2 (6 bases). The CDR3 totals 16 residues. V lost 1 base, J lost 2 bases, and 14 bases lay in between. Germline V gene data show CDR1 as SGHRS and CDR2 as YFSETQ.

This chain connects TRBV12-5 to TRBJ2-1; TRBD2 agrees at 11 bases. The CDR3 totals 14 residues. In germline, CDR1 is LGHNT, CDR2 FRNRAP. Germline trimming cut 9 bases from V and 3 bases from J; bases unmatched to any gene: 4. In DNA, the CDR3 is TGTGCTAGCGCGGGGACTAGCGGCTACAATGAGCAGTTCTTC. Encoded protein: CASAGTSGYNEQFF.

A few counts support this clonotype. The chain joins TRBV7-2 to TRBJ1-1, with 9 bases aligning to TRBD1. Germline V CDR1 and CDR2: SGHTA, FQGNSA. The ends lost 1 base at V and 11 bases at J; junction bases unmatched: 11. This CDR3 has 15 amino acids. The CDR3 reads CASSLDATGGRRAFF. In nucleotides, the CDR3 is TGTGCCAGCAGCTTAGACGCGACAGGGGGTCGTCGGGCTTTCTTT.

The sample holds a few counts of this clonotype. The chain links TRBV29-1 to TRBJ2-3; D is ambiguous. CDR3 length: 15 amino acids. Germline V gives CDR1 SQVTM, CDR2 ANQGSEA. The V gene lost 4 bases and the J gene lost 0 bases, with 14 bases spanning the gap. The CDR3 loop reads CSVVAAGSSTDTQYF. The CDR3 nucleotides read TGCAGCGTTGTGGCGGCCGGGTCTAGCACAGATACGCAGTATTTT.

In its sample, this clonotype was seen a few times. The rearrangement joins TRBV20-1 to TRBJ1-2; 9 positions match TRBD1. In germline, CDR1 is DFQATT, CDR2 SNEGSKA (reference sequence). J was trimmed by 6 bases and V by 1 base; bases with no gene match: 12. The CDR3 runs 16 residues. CDR3 sequence reads: CSARAGRGQGRDGYTF. CDR3 nucleotide sequence: TGCAGTGCTAGAGCCGGAAGGGGACAGGGAAGAGATGGCTACACCTTC.

This clonotype was observed a few times. V usage is TRBV12-3 or TRBV12-4 and J usage is TRBJ2-2, with D unclear. Trimming stripped 6 bases from V and 6 bases from J, with 11 bases between. The CDR3 totals 13 residues. Here the CDR3 DNA reads TGTGCCAGCAGCAGGACCGTCCCCGGGGAGCTGTTTTTT. It is translated as CASSRTVPGELFF.

This chain uses TRBV28 with TRBJ2-3; D perhaps matches TRBD1 (6 bases). V lost 7 bases, J lost 7 bases, and 12 bases lay in between. Germline CDR1 and CDR2: MDHEN and SYDVKM. The CDR3 has 12 residues. The chain's CDR3 is CASTTGLNTQYF. CDR3 DNA sequence: TGTGCCAGCACCACAGGGCTGAATACGCAGTATTTT.

About this clonotype: One end of the junction varies from germline; a read error may be responsible. V gene TRBV5-1 combines with J gene TRBJ2-3; 8 bases line up with TRBD2. This CDR3 comprises 15 residues. Germline lookup yields CDR1 SGHRS and CDR2 YFSETQ. The CDR3 DNA sequence: TGCGCCAGCCGTCTCGCGGGGGGAACCACAGGTACGCAGTATTTT. This codes for CASRLAGGTTGTQYF.

In its sample, this clonotype was seen many times. The chain uses TRBV18 and TRBJ2-1, with a possible D match to TRBD1 (6 bases). In germline, CDR1 is KGHSH, CDR2 LQKENI. Trimming removed 4 bases at V and 0 bases at J, with 10 bases between. The CDR3 is 15 amino acids. CDR3 region: CASSRQGNSYNEQFF. The CDR3 DNA reads as TGTGCCAGCTCACGCCAGGGGAACTCCTACAATGAGCAGTTCTTC.

This chain uses TRBV20-1 with TRBJ2-5, with D possibly matching TRBD2 (5 bases). The length of the CDR3 is 14 residues. V lost 3 bases and J lost 5, with 16 bases in between. CDR1 and CDR2 from the germline V gene are DFQATT and SNEGSKA (reference sequence). Written as DNA, the CDR3 is TGCAGTGCTAGTAAGGACTCCCGCGGGGAGACCCAGTACTTC. It specifies CSASKDSRGETQYF.

This clonotype was observed many times. V usage is TRBV5-5 and J usage is TRBJ2-2; D is ambiguous. This CDR3 region has 13 residues. With 0 bases removed from V and 3 bases from J, the gap between germline ends came to 3 bases. Germline V gene sequence: CDR1 SGHKS, CDR2 YYEKEE (reference sequence). The CDR3 is CASSLVDTGELFF. CDR3 in DNA: TGTGCCAGCAGCTTGGTCGACACCGGGGAGCTGTTTTTT.

J is TRBJ2-1 and V is TRBV20-1; TRBD2 aligns across 11 bases. The germline V gene has CDR1 DFQATT and CDR2 SNEGSKA (reference sequence). V lost 1 base and J lost 4; bases outside the gene matches: 6. This CDR3 spans 16 amino acids. The DNA for the CDR3 is TGCAGTGCTAGAGGAGACGGGACTAGCGGATACAATGAGCAGTTCTTC. It encodes CSARGDGTSGYNEQFF.

This clonotype was found many times. The gene calls are TRBV7-9 and TRBJ1-2, with a weak D call TRBD1 (6 bases). The CDR3 spans 13 residues. Germline CDR1 reads SEHNR; CDR2 reads FQNEAQ (reference sequence). V lost 2 bases and J 6 bases, leaving 10 bases between the germline ends. The chain's CDR3 is CASSLSRTDGYTF. The DNA for the CDR3 is TGTGCCAGCAGCTTAAGTCGGACAGATGGCTACACCTTC.

This clonotype was seen repeatedly, ten times or more. The gene calls are TRBV5-1 and TRBJ2-3; D is unclear. The CDR3 has 13 residues. Looked up from germline, CDR1 is SGHRS and CDR2 is YFSETQ. Between the trimmed V and J ends, which lost 4 bases and 4 bases, there was a span of 10 bases. The CDR3 coding sequence is TGCGCCAGCAGCCCGCCCGCGGCAGATACGCAGTATTTT. It translates to CASSPPAADTQYF.

This clonotype has a handful of counts. The genes are TRBV24-1 and TRBJ2-1; 9 bases agree with TRBD1. With 2 bases clipped from V and 3 bases from J, the junction kept 7 bases outside the gene matches. The germline V gene has CDR1 KGHDR and CDR2 SFDVKD. The CDR3 spans 17 residues. The CDR3 DNA reads TGTGCCACCAGTGATTCTGGGGGGGGACAGGGCTACAATGAGCAGTTCTTC. Translating it yields CATSDSGGGQGYNEQFF.

A few counts support this clonotype. The chain recombines TRBV20-1 with TRBJ1-6; D call uncertain. The CDR3 contains 14 residues. Trimming took off 6 bases at V and 10 bases at J, with 19 bases between the two ends. The germline V gene encodes CDR1 DFQATT and CDR2 SNEGSKA (reference sequence). The CDR3 here is CSALSSGSTSPLHF. The CDR3 DNA reads TGCAGTGCCCTCAGTTCGGGTTCGACGTCACCCCTCCACTTT.

As regards this clonotype: A much larger clone is a single base away; this may be a read error. The chain links TRBV28 to TRBJ2-4; D not resolved. CDR3 size: 13 residues. V dropped 2 bases and J dropped 3 bases, with 5 bases sitting between them. In germline, CDR1 is MDHEN, CDR2 SYDVKM. CDR3 residues: CASSLMVKNIQYF. CDR3 coding DNA: TGTGCCAGCAGTTTAATGGTCAAAAACATTCAGTACTTC. Full variable domain (outside the CDR3, taken from reference TRBV28 and TRBJ2-4): DVKVTQSSRYLVKRTGEKVFLECVQDMDHENMFWYRQDPGLGLRLIYFSYDVKMKEKGDIPEGYSVSREKKERFSLILESASTNQTSMYLCASSLMVKNIQYFGAGTRLSVL.

The rearrangement joins TRBV2 to TRBJ2-7, with 16 bases identical to TRBD2. The length of the CDR3 is 14 residues. CDR1 and CDR2 from the germline V gene are SNHLY and FYNNEI. The V and J ends lost 8 bases and 4 bases, in that order; junction bases with no gene match: 2. CDR3 residues: CASGTSGGAYEQYF. CDR3 nucleotide sequence: TGTGCCAGCGGGACTAGCGGGGGGGCATACGAGCAGTACTTC.

This clonotype was observed many times. The chain has TRBV7-9 and TRBJ2-7; no clear D. CDR3 length equals 13 residues. Looked up from germline, CDR1 is SEHNR and CDR2 is FQNEAQ (reference sequence). V was shortened by 5 bases and J by 5 bases, with 13 bases between the two germline ends. Here the CDR3 reads CASSNLLGHEQYF. As DNA, the CDR3 is TGTGCCAGCAGCAACCTGCTTGGGCACGAGCAGTACTTC.

The table lists this clonotype with a few counts. The CDR3 is CASSIWTGGNNEQFF. CDR3 in DNA: TGTGCCAGTAGTATATGGACAGGGGGCAACAATGAGCAGTTCTTC. J is TRBJ2-1 and V is TRBV19; 11 positions agree with TRBD1. Looked up from germline, CDR1 is LNHDA and CDR2 is SQIVND (reference sequence). The CDR3 is 15 residues long. V shed 2 bases, J shed 5 bases, and the junction held 2 bases outside the gene matches.